This is a list of T cell receptor beta chains from one sample in a study of shared T cell receptors in the human thymus. TCRdb's table, derived via immunoSEQ multiplex PCR, lists solely in-frame clones and lacks some. The sample yields over 350,000 clones, roughly 94% seen once. Sequencing input: thymocytes. Receptors originate from a human donor. Each CDR3 is given with its conserved first and last residue. Fields, in order: V gene, clone size, J gene, D gene, CDR3 protein, CDR3 DNA. D genes are given only for firm matches. Clone size, where shown, is once, few, many, or a class for clones that have expanded.

V gene: TRBV30
clone size: few
J gene: TRBJ2-1
D gene: TRBD1
CDR3 protein: CAWSVRRTGGRYNEQFF
CDR3 DNA: TGTGCCTGGAGTGTACGGCGGACAGGGGGCAGGTACAATGAGCAGTTCTTC

V gene: TRBV5-4
clone size: .
J gene: TRBJ1-4
D gene: .
CDR3 protein: CASSWGGLNEKLFF
CDR3 DNA: TGTGCCAGCAGCTGGGGCGGCCTTAATGAAAAACTGTTTTTT

V gene: TRBV5-4
clone size: .
J gene: TRBJ2-5
D gene: TRBD2
CDR3 protein: CASSFGRGGYQETQYF
CDR3 DNA: TGTGCCAGCAGCTTCGGCCGGGGAGGGTACCAAGAGACCCAGTACTTC

V gene: TRBV28
clone size: .
J gene: TRBJ1-1
D gene: .
CDR3 protein: CASSLITGSGTEAFF
CDR3 DNA: TGTGCCAGCAGTTTAATTACAGGTTCGGGCACTGAAGCTTTCTTT

V gene: TRBV27
clone size: .
J gene: TRBJ2-1
D gene: .
CDR3 protein: CASSLSPGDCRALDEQFF
CDR3 DNA: TGTGCCAGCAGTTTATCCCCCGGGGACTGTCGCGCGTTGGATGAGCAGTTCTTC

V gene: TRBV5-8
clone size: .
J gene: TRBJ2-7
D gene: .
CDR3 protein: CASSWTGVTGEQYF
CDR3 DNA: TGTGCCAGCAGCTGGACCGGGGTAACGGGTGAGCAGTACTTC

V gene: TRBV29-1
clone size: .
J gene: TRBJ2-7
D gene: .
CDR3 protein: CSVATRESYEQYF
CDR3 DNA: TGCAGCGTCGCAACCAGGGAATCCTACGAGCAGTACTTC

V gene: TRBV11-2
clone size: .
J gene: TRBJ2-3
D gene: .
CDR3 protein: CASSLNKEGTDTQYF
CDR3 DNA: TGTGCCAGCAGCTTAAATAAGGAGGGCACAGATACGCAGTATTTT

V gene: TRBV5-6
clone size: .
J gene: TRBJ1-2
D gene: TRBD1
CDR3 protein: CASSSRMGQGRDGYTF
CDR3 DNA: TGTGCCAGCAGCTCGCGAATGGGACAGGGGAGGGACGGCTACACCTTC

V gene: TRBV9
clone size: .
J gene: TRBJ2-6
D gene: .
CDR3 protein: CASSPTFRGSGANVLTF
CDR3 DNA: TGTGCCAGCAGCCCCACATTTCGGGGCTCTGGGGCCAACGTCCTGACTTTC

V gene: TRBV19
clone size: few
J gene: TRBJ1-5
D gene: .
CDR3 protein: CASSIAVLERSNQPQHF
CDR3 DNA: TGTGCCAGTAGTATAGCAGTCCTCGAACGGAGCAATCAGCCCCAGCATTTT

V gene: TRBV28
clone size: .
J gene: TRBJ2-7
D gene: .
CDR3 protein: CASSPGTELSYEQYF
CDR3 DNA: TGTGCCAGCAGCCCCGGGACGGAGCTTTCCTACGAGCAGTACTTC

V gene: TRBV5-1
clone size: .
J gene: TRBJ2-5
D gene: TRBD2
CDR3 protein: CASSSGLAGGEETQYF
CDR3 DNA: TGCGCCAGCAGCTCGGGACTAGCGGGAGGGGAAGAGACCCAGTACTTC

V gene: TRBV5-1
clone size: .
J gene: TRBJ2-2
D gene: .
CDR3 protein: CASSLALEGLRSGELFF
CDR3 DNA: TGCGCCAGCAGCTTGGCTTTGGAGGGTTTAAGGTCCGGGGAGCTGTTTTTT

V gene: TRBV15
clone size: few
J gene: TRBJ1-5
D gene: TRBD1
CDR3 protein: CATGLQGVQPQHF
CDR3 DNA: TGTGCCACCGGCTTACAGGGGGTTCAGCCCCAGCATTTT

V gene: TRBV7-2
clone size: .
J gene: TRBJ2-5
D gene: TRBD2
CDR3 protein: CASTKTSGRETQYF
CDR3 DNA: TGTGCCAGCACCAAAACTAGCGGGAGAGAGACCCAGTACTTC

V gene: TRBV9
clone size: once
J gene: TRBJ1-2
D gene: .
CDR3 protein: CASSELRYGYTF
CDR3 DNA: TGTGCCAGCAGCGAACTGCGCTATGGCTACACCTTC

V gene: TRBV7-6
clone size: .
J gene: TRBJ1-5
D gene: .
CDR3 protein: CASSRRNQPQHF
CDR3 DNA: TGTGCCAGCAGCCGCCGCAATCAGCCCCAGCATTTT

V gene: TRBV28
clone size: .
J gene: TRBJ1-1
D gene: TRBD1
CDR3 protein: CASCVQTGGVNTEAFF
CDR3 DNA: TGTGCCAGCTGTGTGCAGACAGGGGGGGTGAACACTGAAGCTTTCTTT

V gene: TRBV27
clone size: .
J gene: TRBJ2-2
D gene: .
CDR3 protein: CASSSQLTDRCKATGELFF
CDR3 DNA: TGTGCCAGCAGTTCCCAACTCACCGACAGGTGCAAGGCCACCGGGGAGCTGTTTTTT

V gene: TRBV6-1
clone size: .
J gene: TRBJ2-1
D gene: TRBD2
CDR3 protein: CASSALGLAGTYNEQFF
CDR3 DNA: TGTGCCAGCAGTGCTCTAGGACTAGCGGGGACCTACAATGAGCAGTTCTTC

V gene: TRBV28
clone size: .
J gene: TRBJ1-2
D gene: TRBD1
CDR3 protein: CASSSYRGVDYGYTF
CDR3 DNA: TGTGCCAGCAGTTCTTACAGGGGGGTAGACTATGGCTACACCTTC

V gene: TRBV6-5
clone size: once
J gene: TRBJ1-2
D gene: .
CDR3 protein: CASSYLGTNYGYTF
CDR3 DNA: TGTGCCAGCAGTTACTTAGGGACTAACTATGGCTACACCTTC

V gene: TRBV4-1
clone size: .
J gene: TRBJ2-1
D gene: .
CDR3 protein: CASSQDEALHLAGGYNEQFF
CDR3 DNA: TGCGCCAGCAGCCAAGACGAGGCTTTGCACCTTGCTGGAGGCTACAATGAGCAGTTCTTC

V gene: TRBV5-4
clone size: .
J gene: TRBJ2-3
D gene: .
CDR3 protein: CASSLGLAYTIHKVYF
CDR3 DNA: TGTGCCAGCAGCTTGGGGCTAGCCTACACTATACATAAAGTGTATTTT

V gene: TRBV9
clone size: .
J gene: TRBJ1-1
D gene: .
CDR3 protein: CASSVGGRELNTEAFF
CDR3 DNA: TGTGCCAGCAGCGTAGGCGGCAGGGAGTTGAACACTGAAGCTTTCTTT

V gene: TRBV7-2
clone size: .
J gene: TRBJ2-7
D gene: .
CDR3 protein: CASSLGRRYSYEQYF
CDR3 DNA: TGTGCCAGCAGCTTAGGTCGGCGGTACTCCTACGAGCAGTACTTC

V gene: TRBV4-2
clone size: .
J gene: TRBJ2-7
D gene: .
CDR3 protein: CASSQDGGAEQYF
CDR3 DNA: TGTGCCAGCAGCCAAGATGGGGGGGCCGAGCAGTACTTC

V gene: TRBV6-6
clone size: .
J gene: TRBJ1-2
D gene: .
CDR3 protein: CASSYIDRRGGYTF
CDR3 DNA: TGTGCCAGCAGTTACATCGACAGGCGAGGTGGCTACACCTTC

V gene: TRBV1
clone size: few
J gene: TRBJ2-5
D gene: .
CDR3 protein: CTSSQDQERLPPQETQYF
CDR3 DNA: TGCACCAGCAGCCAAGATCAAGAAAGACTACCGCCTCAAGAGACCCAGTACTTC

V gene: TRBV19
clone size: .
J gene: TRBJ1-1
D gene: .
CDR3 protein: CASRAGTEAFF
CDR3 DNA: TGTGCCAGTAGGGCTGGGACTGAAGCTTTCTTT

V gene: TRBV12-2
clone size: .
J gene: TRBJ1-2
D gene: .
CDR3 protein: CASRLGQVPNYGYTF
CDR3 DNA: TGTGCAAGTCGCTTAGGACAGGTCCCTAACTATGGCTACACCTTC

V gene: TRBV18
clone size: .
J gene: TRBJ2-3
D gene: TRBD1
CDR3 protein: CASSWGQPSTDTQYF
CDR3 DNA: TGTGCCAGCTCATGGGGACAGCCAAGCACAGATACGCAGTATTTT

V gene: TRBV15
clone size: .
J gene: TRBJ1-3
D gene: TRBD1
CDR3 protein: CATSRVPGTGGLHSGNTIYF
CDR3 DNA: TGTGCCACCAGCAGAGTCCCCGGGACAGGGGGCCTCCACTCTGGAAACACCATATATTTT

V gene: TRBV10-3
clone size: .
J gene: TRBJ2-5
D gene: .
CDR3 protein: CAISRRQETQYF
CDR3 DNA: TGTGCCATCAGCCGCCGACAAGAGACCCAGTACTTC

V gene: TRBV27
clone size: .
J gene: TRBJ2-7
D gene: .
CDR3 protein: CASSRGNEQYF
CDR3 DNA: TGTGCCAGCAGTAGGGGGAACGAGCAGTACTTC

V gene: TRBV27
clone size: .
J gene: TRBJ1-2
D gene: TRBD1
CDR3 protein: CASSSRGLWDGYTF
CDR3 DNA: TGTGCCAGCAGTTCCAGGGGGCTATGGGACGGCTACACCTTC

V gene: TRBV14
clone size: .
J gene: TRBJ2-3
D gene: .
CDR3 protein: CASSQESVFKDTQYF
CDR3 DNA: TGTGCCAGCAGCCAAGAATCAGTTTTCAAGGATACGCAGTATTTT

V gene: TRBV9
clone size: .
J gene: TRBJ2-3
D gene: TRBD2
CDR3 protein: CASSAQRTSGSTDTQYF
CDR3 DNA: TGTGCCAGCAGCGCGCAAAGGACTAGCGGTAGCACAGATACGCAGTATTTT

V gene: TRBV10-3
clone size: once
J gene: TRBJ1-2
D gene: .
CDR3 protein: CAISELRDGNYGYTF
CDR3 DNA: TGTGCCATCAGTGAGCTCCGGGACGGCAACTATGGCTACACCTTC

V gene: TRBV2
clone size: .
J gene: TRBJ2-7
D gene: .
CDR3 protein: CASIRQRLLSYYEQYF
CDR3 DNA: TGTGCCAGCATTAGACAGCGACTCCTTTCTTACTACGAGCAGTACTTC

V gene: TRBV27
clone size: .
J gene: TRBJ2-2
D gene: .
CDR3 protein: CASRQGANTGELFF
CDR3 DNA: TGTGCCAGCAGACAGGGCGCGAACACCGGGGAGCTGTTTTTT

V gene: TRBV18
clone size: .
J gene: TRBJ1-1
D gene: .
CDR3 protein: CASSPRWGVLNTEAFF
CDR3 DNA: TGTGCCAGCTCACCGAGATGGGGGGTTTTGAACACTGAAGCTTTCTTT

V gene: TRBV5-4
clone size: .
J gene: TRBJ1-2
D gene: .
CDR3 protein: CASSWGGSNYGYTF
CDR3 DNA: TGTGCCAGCAGCTGGGGCGGCAGCAACTATGGCTACACCTTC

V gene: TRBV6-5
clone size: .
J gene: TRBJ1-2
D gene: .
CDR3 protein: CASSDTAPMLFDTF
CDR3 DNA: TGTGCCAGCAGTGATACGGCCCCTATGCTTTTCGACACCTTC

V gene: TRBV27
clone size: .
J gene: TRBJ1-1
D gene: .
CDR3 protein: CASSSRGGNPEAFF
CDR3 DNA: TGTGCCAGCAGTTCACGGGGGGGCAATCCTGAAGCTTTCTTT

V gene: TRBV30
clone size: .
J gene: TRBJ2-7
D gene: TRBD1
CDR3 protein: CAWRGAPRGREQYF
CDR3 DNA: TGTGCCTGGAGGGGGGCCCCGAGGGGGCGGGAGCAGTACTTC

V gene: TRBV5-6
clone size: .
J gene: TRBJ2-5
D gene: .
CDR3 protein: CASSLGSGTAQYF
CDR3 DNA: TGTGCCAGCAGCTTGGGCAGTGGAACGGCCCAGTACTTC

V gene: TRBV5-6
clone size: .
J gene: TRBJ1-3
D gene: TRBD1
CDR3 protein: CASSWTGDGNTIYF
CDR3 DNA: TGTGCCAGCAGCTGGACAGGGGATGGAAACACCATATATTTT

V gene: TRBV11-2
clone size: .
J gene: TRBJ2-7
D gene: TRBD1
CDR3 protein: CASSSTGPYEQYF
CDR3 DNA: TGTGCCAGCAGCTCGACAGGGCCTTACGAGCAGTACTTC

V gene: TRBV19
clone size: once
J gene: TRBJ2-4
D gene: .
CDR3 protein: CASRRGSLAKNIQYF
CDR3 DNA: TGTGCCAGTAGGAGGGGCAGTTTAGCCAAAAACATTCAGTACTTC

V gene: TRBV7-9
clone size: .
J gene: TRBJ2-3
D gene: .
CDR3 protein: CASSLKAPRTDTQYF
CDR3 DNA: TGTGCCAGCAGCTTAAAAGCTCCCCGGACAGATACGCAGTATTTT

V gene: TRBV28
clone size: .
J gene: TRBJ2-1
D gene: TRBD2
CDR3 protein: CASRTPLGPAGVFF
CDR3 DNA: TGTGCCAGCAGGACCCCTTTGGGCCCAGCGGGAGTTTTCTTC

V gene: TRBV7-9
clone size: .
J gene: TRBJ2-1
D gene: TRBD2
CDR3 protein: CASSLPGLASVLGEQFF
CDR3 DNA: TGTGCCAGCAGCTTACCTGGACTAGCGAGCGTTCTAGGTGAGCAGTTCTTC

V gene: TRBV7-9
clone size: .
J gene: TRBJ2-1
D gene: .
CDR3 protein: CASSSGRGSGAYNEQFF
CDR3 DNA: TGTGCCAGCAGCTCTGGCAGGGGCTCAGGGGCTTACAATGAGCAGTTCTTC

V gene: TRBV14
clone size: .
J gene: TRBJ1-3
D gene: .
CDR3 protein: CASYRGGPINYTGNTIYF
CDR3 DNA: TGTGCCAGCTACCGAGGAGGACCAATTAACTACACTGGAAACACCATATATTTT

V gene: TRBV14
clone size: .
J gene: TRBJ1-5
D gene: .
CDR3 protein: CASSQGGGNQPQHF
CDR3 DNA: TGTGCCAGCAGCCAAGGCGGCGGCAATCAGCCCCAGCATTTT

V gene: TRBV2
clone size: .
J gene: TRBJ2-3
D gene: .
CDR3 protein: CASSAVRDTQYF
CDR3 DNA: TGTGCCAGCAGCGCTGTTAGAGATACGCAGTATTTT

V gene: TRBV9
clone size: .
J gene: TRBJ1-2
D gene: .
CDR3 protein: CASSVGLVSNYGYTF
CDR3 DNA: TGTGCCAGCAGCGTGGGCCTCGTCTCTAACTATGGCTACACCTTC